This is a list of T cell receptor beta chains from one sample in a study of T cell changes during pregnancy in multiple sclerosis. TCRdb's copy holds only in-frame clones and misses some; the assay was immunoSEQ multiplex PCR. The data hold 50,000 or so clones, with approximately 95% observed a single time. The material was CD8+ T cells from peripheral blood mononuclear cells, obtained in the first trimester of pregnancy. These receptors came from a female donor with multiple sclerosis, enrolled in a pregnancy study. CDR3s include the opening cysteine and the closing phenylalanine or tryptophan. D genes are given only for firm matches. Only some rows state a clone size, as once, few, many or a class for expanded clones.

>TRBV4-1|TRBJ1-5|.|.
TGCGCCAGCAGCCCCATAGGGGGGGCCGGTCAGCCCCAGCATTTT
CASSPIGGAGQPQHF
>TRBV14|TRBJ2-7|.|TRBD2
TGTGCCAGCAGCCCGGTAGCGGGAGTGAGCTACGAGCAGTACTTC
CASSPVAGVSYEQYF
>TRBV5-6|TRBJ1-1|.|.
TGTGCCAGCAGCGGGGGGGGGCGGACTGAAGCTTTCTTT
CASSGGGRTEAFF
>TRBV5-4|TRBJ2-1|.|.
TGTGCCAGCACCTCTACGGGTGGCTACAATGAGCAGTTCTTC
CASTSTGGYNEQFF
>TRBV27|TRBJ2-1|.|.
TGTGCCAGCAGTTTGATTTACACGGGAGAAGATGAGCAGTTCTTC
CASSLIYTGEDEQFF
>TRBV9|TRBJ1-1|.|.
TGTGCCAGCAGCGTTATTCGGCCCTCGGGCACTGAAGCTTTCTTT
CASSVIRPSGTEAFF
>TRBV6-5|TRBJ2-1|once|.
TGTGCCAGCAGTTCCGAAGACTATGAGCAGTTCTTC
CASSSEDYEQFF
>TRBV11-2|TRBJ1-1|.|.
TGTGCCAGCAGCCGACGTGCGGGAGGAGGCACTGAAGCTTTCTTT
CASSRRAGGGTEAFF
>TRBV5-5|TRBJ1-2|medium-sized|.
TGTGCCAGCAGCCCCGACTTTAACTATGGCTACACCTTC
CASSPDFNYGYTF
>TRBV27|TRBJ2-1|.|TRBD1
TGTGCCAGCAGTCTAATTTCCGGGACAGGGACCCCTCGCTCCTACAATGAGCAGTTCTTC
CASSLISGTGTPRSYNEQFF
>TRBV25-1|TRBJ2-1|.|TRBD2
TGTGCCAGCAGTGAGATAGCGGGAGGCGGCGATGAGCAGTTCTTC
CASSEIAGGGDEQFF
>TRBV10-1|TRBJ2-7|once|TRBD1
TGCGCCAGCAGTCCCGGGACAGGGGTAGGCGAGCAGTACTTC
CASSPGTGVGEQYF
>TRBV7-6|TRBJ2-3|.|.
TGTGCCAGCAGCTTAGTATACACAGATACGCAGTATTTT
CASSLVYTDTQYF
>TRBV27|TRBJ2-7|.|TRBD2
TGTGCCAGCAGGGAGTATGCGGGGGGCCTCAGACAGTACTTC
CASREYAGGLRQYF
>TRBV27|TRBJ2-7|.|TRBD1
TGTGCCAGCAGTTGGGGGACAGGAATCTCCTACGAGCAGTACTTC
CASSWGTGISYEQYF
>TRBV29-1|TRBJ2-1|.|TRBD2
TGCAGCGTTGAAGGACTAGCGGGAGAGGCATACAATGAGCAGTTCTTC
CSVEGLAGEAYNEQFF